Sequencing of this T cell receptor beta chain was carried out in a study of PD-L1 blockade in urothelial cancer. For the study at large: Starting at some point between 2014 and 2015, patients were given atezolizumab (1,200 mg intravenously every 3 weeks). Median blood clonality was roughly 0.072, with about 81,000 unique TCRs. Overall study findings and caveats: Clonality of blood TCR below the median before treatment predicted better survival.

Produced via immunoSEQ multiplex PCR; TCRdb's table is partial and in-frame only. Of roughly 49,000 clones listed, about 86% were seen once; the top ten hold roughly 22%. V lost 1 base to trimming and J lost 8 bases; unmatched junction nucleotides: 7. The CDR3 runs to 17 residues. Germline V CDR1 and CDR2: SGHVS, FNYEAQ. Time point reported: pretreatment peripheral blood. Only a few counts were recorded for this clone. Its specificity is unknown. The sequenced sample was PBMCs, obtained around atezolizumab (anti-PD-L1) treatment. This rearrangement joins TRBV7-6 to TRBJ2-1; 14 bases are a match to TRBD2. The sequence came from a man in his sixties with urothelial cancer. CDR3 in DNA: TGTGCCAGCAGCTTAGTAGGGACTAGCGGGAGTTTTGATGAGCAGTTCTTC. Protein: CASSLVGTSGSFDEQFF.